These T cell receptor beta chains were read from a single sample in a study of human T cells and chemical hapten exposure. Using its own MiXCR run on the RACE reads, TCRdb lists one record per CDR3 protein. The table has about 340,000 distinct CDR3 sequences, 6% to 8.5% seen once. Sequenced here: whole blood, sampled in connection with sensitization to the hapten diphenylcyclopropenone (DPC). The receptors were sampled from a woman aged 18-29 years with alopecia areata. Some clones in this sample may be carry-over from other donors' samples. Each CDR3 is given with its conserved first and last residue. D genes are given only for firm matches. Some rows mark clone size as missing; the rest say once, few, many or name a class of expanded clone.

size,D,V,J,CDR3,DNA
-,TRBD1,TRBV5-6,TRBJ2-1,CASRAMDRDVMEQFF,TGTGCCAGCAGGGCTATGGACAGGGACGTTATGGAGCAGTTCTTC
-,TRBD2,TRBV12-5,TRBJ2-3,CASGLADIGLDADTQYF,TGTGCTAGTGGTTTGGCCGACATCGGACTAGATGCAGATACGCAGTATTTT
many,TRBD2,TRBV12-3/TRBV12-4,TRBJ2-3,CASRRTSGGAVDTQYF,TGTGCCAGCAGGCGGACTAGCGGGGGGGCAGTAGATACGCAGTATTTT
-,-,TRBV4-2,TRBJ2-5,CASSRGLRETQYF,TGTGCCAGCAGCCGGGGCCTACGGGAGACCCAGTACTTC
many,-,TRBV10-3,TRBJ2-7,CAISDRGHTYEQYF,TGTGCCATCAGTGATCGGGGCCATACCTACGAGCAGTACTTC
-,-,TRBV28,TRBJ1-1,CASVSSQGNTEAFF,TGTGCCAGTGTATCCTCGCAGGGCAACACTGAAGCTTTCTTT
-,-,TRBV6-5,TRBJ2-7,CASSLRIIIGEAGQLCF,TGTGCCAGCAGCCTCCGTATCATCATTGGGGAAGCGGGACAGTTATGCTTC
-,-,TRBV27,TRBJ1-1,CASSLLGPGDTEAFF,TGTGCCAGCAGTTTGTTGGGACCGGGAGATACTGAAGCTTTCTTT
few,-,TRBV4-1,TRBJ1-2,CASSQDGVLGYTF,TGCGCCAGCAGCCAAGACGGCGTTCTTGGCTACACCTTC
many,TRBD2,TRBV2,TRBJ2-7,CASNGLRGGLEQYF,TGTGCCAGCAATGGATTGCGGGGGGGCCTCGAGCAGTACTTC
-,-,TRBV6-2/TRBV6-3,TRBJ1-2,CASSSSGSVAYTF,TGTGCCAGCAGCTCATCGGGGTCGGTTGCCTACACCTTC
many,TRBD2,TRBV29-1,TRBJ2-1,CSVEAGTSGGLKFNEQFF,TGCAGCGTTGAAGCCGGGACTAGCGGGGGGCTTAAATTCAATGAGCAGTTCTTC
-,TRBD1,TRBV3-1,TRBJ2-5,CASSPWDRGGETQYF,TGTGCCAGCAGCCCTTGGGACAGGGGAGGAGAGACCCAGTACTTC
many,-,TRBV12-5,TRBJ2-5,CASARGYQETQYF,TGTGCTAGTGCCCGGGGTTACCAAGAGACCCAGTACTTC
few,TRBD1,TRBV18,TRBJ1-6,CASSPTQGANSPLHF,TGTGCCAGCTCACCCACTCAGGGGGCGAATTCACCCCTCCACTTT
-,-,TRBV24-1,TRBJ2-3,CATSDFGRDTQYF,TGTGCCACCAGTGATTTTGGACGAGATACGCAGTATTTT
many,TRBD2,TRBV29-1,TRBJ2-3,CSVGGGLSTDTQYF,TGCAGCGTTGGCGGGGGGCTTAGCACAGATACGCAGTATTTT
few,-,TRBV4-3,TRBJ2-1,CASSQPWVAAGNEQFF,TGCGCCAGCAGCCAACCCTGGGTAGCGGCGGGGAATGAGCAGTTCTTC
few,-,TRBV24-1,TRBJ2-2,CATSDSQDGMYDGELFF,TGTGCCACCAGTGATTCCCAGGACGGGATGTATGACGGGGAGCTGTTTTTT
few,-,TRBV4-3,TRBJ2-7,CASSQERQGPAYEQYF,TGCGCCAGCAGCCAAGAAAGGCAGGGCCCAGCCTACGAGCAGTACTTC
many,TRBD1,TRBV14,TRBJ1-5,CASSQETGSNQPQHF,TGTGCCAGCAGCCAAGAGACAGGGAGCAATCAGCCCCAGCATTTT
many,-,TRBV7-3,TRBJ1-1,CASSLTGTLNTEAFF,TGTGCCAGCAGCTTAACAGGGACACTAAACACTGAAGCTTTCTTT
few,-,TRBV18,TRBJ2-3,CASSPKADTQYF,TGTGCCAGCTCACCAAAAGCAGATACGCAGTATTTT
few,-,TRBV4-2,TRBJ1-5,CASSQRPGTNQPQHF,TGTGCCAGCAGCCAACGGCCAGGGACTAATCAGCCCCAGCATTTT
-,-,TRBV4-2,TRBJ1-5,CASSQDLGVNQPQHF,TGTGCCAGCAGCCAAGATCTTGGGGTAAATCAGCCCCAGCATTTT
many,-,TRBV6-5,TRBJ2-3,CASRTGYSSTDTQYF,TGTGCCAGCAGAACAGGGTATTCTAGCACAGATACGCAGTATTTT
many,TRBD1,TRBV7-8,TRBJ1-5,CASSTQGVGGNQPQHF,TGTGCCAGCAGCACTCAGGGGGTTGGAGGCAATCAGCCCCAGCATTTT
-,-,TRBV9,TRBJ2-1,CASSPFTGEAFHEQFF,TGTGCCAGCAGCCCTTTTACAGGGGAGGCCTTCCATGAGCAGTTCTTC
many,-,TRBV4-2,TRBJ2-3,CASSQEINADTQYF,TGTGCCAGCAGCCAAGAAATAAACGCAGATACGCAGTATTTT
many,-,TRBV6-5,TRBJ2-5,CASSYSLLGTQYF,TGTGCCAGCAGTTACTCTCTTTTAGGGACCCAGTACTTC
few,-,TRBV6-2/TRBV6-3,TRBJ2-2,CASSPGTPGAVGELFF,TGTGCCAGCAGTCCCGGGACCCCCGGTGCGGTCGGGGAGCTGTTTTTT
few,-,TRBV7-2,TRBJ2-3,CASSLRGVADTQYF,TGTGCCAGCAGCTTAAGGGGGGTGGCAGATACGCAGTATTTT
many,TRBD1,TRBV6-5,TRBJ2-7,CASSSNRGTYEQYF,TGTGCCAGCAGTTCAAACAGGGGTACCTACGAGCAGTACTTC
-,TRBD2,TRBV12-3/TRBV12-4,TRBJ2-1,CASSPQTSGVVKEQFF,TGTGCCAGCAGTCCCCAGACTAGCGGGGTAGTTAAGGAGCAGTTCTTC
-,TRBD1,TRBV11-1,TRBJ2-5,CASRRTGTQETQYF,TGTGCCAGCAGGCGGACAGGGACCCAAGAGACCCAGTACTTC
-,-,TRBV7-2,TRBJ2-3,CASSLGGSLGDTQYF,TGTGCCAGCAGCTTAGGGGGCTCTTTAGGAGATACGCAGTATTTT
few,TRBD1,TRBV10-3,TRBJ1-2,CAISSDRDYGYTF,TGTGCCATCAGCTCCGACAGGGACTATGGCTACACCTTC
few,TRBD2,TRBV18,TRBJ2-7,CASSPTELAGGSYEQYF,TGTGCCAGCTCACCAACCGAACTAGCGGGGGGTTCCTACGAGCAGTACTTC
few,TRBD1,TRBV5-1,TRBJ2-4,CASTGQGAFGIQYF,TGCGCCAGCACCGGACAGGGGGCGTTCGGCATTCAGTACTTC
many,-,TRBV6-2/TRBV6-3,TRBJ2-3,CASSPDLPPFTDTQYF,TGTGCCAGCAGTCCCGACTTGCCACCCTTCACAGATACGCAGTATTTT
-,-,TRBV7-2,TRBJ2-3,CASSSGGFRGADTQYF,TGTGCCAGCAGCTCCGGTGGGTTCCGCGGGGCAGATACGCAGTATTTT
medium-sized,-,TRBV4-3,TRBJ2-7,CASSYDLTGSGIEQYF,TGCGCCAGCAGTTACGACCTAACAGGGAGTGGGATCGAGCAGTACTTC
many,-,TRBV28,TRBJ1-5,CASSLVSVPHQPQHF,TGTGCCAGCAGTTTGGTCTCAGTACCTCATCAGCCCCAGCATTTT
many,TRBD2,TRBV6-1,TRBJ2-3,CASSPTGTSADTQYF,TGTGCCAGCAGTCCGACCGGGACTAGCGCGGATACGCAGTATTTT
few,-,TRBV6-4,TRBJ1-1,CASRDLASRVAEAFF,TGTGCCAGCAGGGATCTCGCCTCGAGAGTGGCTGAAGCTTTCTTT
many,TRBD2,TRBV5-5,TRBJ2-5,CASSLVIAGAQAGQYF,TGTGCCAGCAGCTTGGTGATAGCGGGGGCCCAGGCGGGCCAGTACTTC
-,TRBD2,TRBV5-1,TRBJ2-1,CASSLTSGGDFEQFF,TGCGCCAGCAGCCTCACTAGCGGGGGCGATTTTGAGCAGTTCTTC
few,-,TRBV2,TRBJ2-2,CASSPRGLDTGELFF,TGTGCCAGCAGTCCGAGGGGGTTAGACACCGGGGAGCTGTTTTTT
few,TRBD2,TRBV3-1,TRBJ2-1,CASSRGLEVGEQFF,TGTGCCAGCAGCCGAGGACTAGAAGTAGGTGAGCAGTTCTTC
-,-,TRBV6-2/TRBV6-3,TRBJ1-2,CASSRQLGSYGYTF,TGTGCCAGCAGCCGACAGCTTGGGAGCTATGGCTACACCTTC
few,-,TRBV3-1,TRBJ2-1,CASSQAGGPRKQFF,TGTGCCAGCAGCCAAGCGGGGGGCCCCCGCAAGCAGTTCTTC
many,-,TRBV29-1,TRBJ2-2,CSVEDHRTTGELFF,TGCAGCGTTGAAGATCACAGGACAACCGGGGAGCTGTTTTTT
few,TRBD1,TRBV11-2,TRBJ2-4,CASSYTGGAPYIQYF,TGTGCCAGCAGCTACACAGGGGGCGCACCGTACATTCAGTACTTC
few,-,TRBV9,TRBJ2-3,CASSEELGTDTQYF,TGTGCCAGCAGCGAGGAGCTGGGCACAGATACGCAGTATTTT
-,-,TRBV27,TRBJ2-7,CASSFLGDEQYF,TGTGCCAGCAGTTTTCTAGGGGACGAGCAGTACTTC
-,TRBD1,TRBV27,TRBJ1-2,CASSNSLTGGGYTF,TGTGCCAGCAGCAATTCCCTCACAGGGGGTGGCTACACCTTC
many,TRBD2,TRBV7-8,TRBJ2-3,CASSLTSGGYDTQYF,TGTGCCAGCAGCTTGACTAGCGGGGGGTATGATACGCAGTATTTT
-,-,TRBV9,TRBJ2-3,CAACRDPTDTQYF,TGTGCCGCGTGCCGGGACCCCACAGATACGCAGTATTTT
few,-,TRBV5-1,TRBJ1-1,CASSLAGGREGTEAFF,TGCGCCAGCAGCTTGGCCGGTGGACGGGAGGGCACTGAAGCTTTCTTT